This passage covers 11 T cell receptor beta chains from one sample sequenced in a study of T-cell memory formation after mild COVID-19. Via MiXCR, TCRdb re-called the 5' RACE reads, giving one row per CDR3 protein. Of 400,000 to 500,000 distinct CDR3 sequences listed, 20% are singletons. The material sequenced was PBMCs or a T cell subset sorted from them (not recorded which). The receptors originated from an adult woman who had mild COVID-19 (a few samples of this study predate the infection). Cell type and time point are not known.

The rearrangement uses TRBV7-3 and TRBJ1-2; possible D gene TRBD1, 6 bases. The germline CDR1 and CDR2 sequences are SGHTA and FQGTGA. V was trimmed by 1 base and J by 6 bases, leaving 15 bases between them. The CDR3 sequence is 15 residues long. CDR3 bases: TGTGCCAGCAGCTTAAGACCGGAAGGGGGGCATGGCTACACCTTC. This codes for CASSLRPEGGHGYTF. Combining the CDR3 with reference TRBV7-3 and TRBJ1-2 gives the whole variable domain GAGVSQTPSNKVTEKGKYVELRCDPISGHTALYWYRQSLGQGPEFLIYFQGTGAADDSGLPNDRFFAVRPEGSVSTLKIQRTERGDSAVYLCASSLRPEGGHGYTFGSGTRLTVV.

There are a few counts of this clonotype. CDR3 sequence: CASSYYPGTYNEQFF. As DNA, the CDR3 is TGTGCCAGCAGTTACTACCCAGGGACCTACAATGAGCAGTTCTTC. The chain recombines TRBV6-6 with TRBJ2-1; perhaps TRBD1 as D (5 bases). The V gene lost 1 base and the J gene lost 2 bases, with 9 bases spanning the gap. The CDR3 is 15 amino acids. The germline V gene has CDR1 MNHNY and CDR2 SVGAGI (reference sequence).

This clonotype was detected ten times or more. This chain uses TRBV2 with TRBJ1-5; D possibly corresponds to TRBD1 (5 bases). CDR1 is SNHLY and CDR2 is FYNNEI in the germline V gene. This CDR3 is built from 13 residues. V lost 3 bases, J lost 6 bases, and 9 bases lay in between. CDR3 protein: CASSDQGVQPQHF. The CDR3 coding sequence is TGTGCCAGCAGTGATCAGGGAGTTCAGCCCCAGCATTTT.

This clonotype appeared a few times. The chain uses TRBV2 and TRBJ2-1; possible D gene TRBD1, 5 bases. V lost 3 bases to trimming and J lost 2 bases, with 8 bases between them. The germline gives CDR1 SNHLY, CDR2 FYNNEI. The CDR3 consists of 14 residues. CDR3 sequence (DNA): TGTGCCAGCAGTGAGAGGACAACCTACAATGAGCAGTTCTTC. Its protein is CASSERTTYNEQFF.

The table lists this clonotype with a few counts. J is TRBJ2-7 and V is TRBV3-1; a weak D match, TRBD2 (6 bases). CDR3 length: 13 residues. Germline lookup yields CDR1 LGHDT and CDR2 YNNKEL (reference sequence). V was trimmed by 6 bases and J by 5 bases, leaving 14 bases between them. In DNA, the CDR3 is TGTGCCAGCAGTCGCACACTAGCAGACGAGCAGTACTTC. As protein: CASSRTLADEQYF.

V gene TRBV13 combines with J gene TRBJ2-5, with D unclear. With 2 bases removed from V and 1 base from J, the gap between germline ends came to 8 bases. This CDR3 has 14 amino acids. Germline values: CDR1 PRHDT, CDR2 FYEKMQ (reference sequence). The CDR3 reads CASSLSNIQETQYF. The CDR3 DNA is TGTGCCAGCAGCTTATCCAACATCCAAGAGACCCAGTACTTC.

The V gene is TRBV20-1, the J gene TRBJ1-1; D ambiguous. The germline gives CDR1 DFQATT, CDR2 SNEGSKA (reference sequence). Trimming shortened V by 3 bases and J by 10 bases, and 18 bases separated the two germline ends. The CDR3 runs 13 residues. In DNA form, the CDR3 reads TGCAGTGCTAGGCCCGAGGTTCGAGTTGCAGCTTTCTTT. Translating it yields CSARPEVRVAAFF.

The table lists this clonotype with a few counts. The V gene is TRBV27, the J gene TRBJ1-5; no clear D. The CDR3 has 15 residues. V was clipped by 4 bases and J by 6 bases, with 16 bases between them. The germline CDR1 and CDR2 sequences are MNHEY and SMNVEV (reference sequence). CDR3 nucleotides: TGTGCCAGCAGTTGGGGTCGTGGAGATAGTCAGCCCCAGCATTTT. As protein: CASSWGRGDSQPQHF.

Only a few counts were recorded for this clonotype. V and J are TRBV4-1 and TRBJ1-5; D is uncertain. Per germline, CDR1 MGHRA and CDR2 YSYEKL. The CDR3 contains 13 residues. V was trimmed by 4 bases and J by 4 bases, leaving 8 bases between them. In DNA, the CDR3 is TGCGCCAGCAGCCCCCTCAGGAATCAGCCCCAGCATTTT. Its translation is CASSPLRNQPQHF.

This clonotype was observed a handful of times. The chain has TRBV7-9 and TRBJ2-2; possibly TRBD2 for D (6 bases). The germline CDR1 and CDR2 sequences are SEHNR and FQNEAQ (reference sequence). Trimming took 7 bases from V and 5 from J, leaving 20 bases between them. CDR3 length equals 16 residues. Here the CDR3 reads CASTSPPGDGTGELFF. The CDR3 nucleotides are TGTGCCAGCACCTCACCCCCGGGAGACGGGACCGGGGAGCTGTTTTTT.

The chain has TRBV19 and TRBJ2-7; perhaps TRBD1 as D (5 bases). Germline V CDR1 and CDR2: LNHDA, SQIVND (reference sequence). The CDR3 extends over 14 amino acids. V lost 3 bases to trimming and J lost 1 base, with 10 bases between them. The CDR3 is CASSIGAASYEQYF. The CDR3, as DNA: TGTGCCAGTAGTATTGGGGCGGCTTCCTACGAGCAGTACTTC.